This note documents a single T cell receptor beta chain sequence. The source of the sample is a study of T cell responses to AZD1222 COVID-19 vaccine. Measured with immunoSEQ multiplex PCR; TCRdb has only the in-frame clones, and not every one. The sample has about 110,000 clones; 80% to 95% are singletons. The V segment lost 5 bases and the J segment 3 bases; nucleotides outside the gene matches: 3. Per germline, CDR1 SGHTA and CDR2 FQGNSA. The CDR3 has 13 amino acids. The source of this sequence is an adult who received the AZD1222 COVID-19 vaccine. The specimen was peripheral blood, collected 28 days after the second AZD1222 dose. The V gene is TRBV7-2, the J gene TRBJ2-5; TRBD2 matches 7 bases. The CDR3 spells CASSPRGEETQYF. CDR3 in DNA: TGTGCCAGCAGCCCCCGGGGGGAAGAGACCCAGTACTTC. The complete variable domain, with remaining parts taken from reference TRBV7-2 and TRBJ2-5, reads GAGVSQSPSNKVTEKGKDVELRCDPISGHTALYWYRQSLGQGLEFLIYFQGNSAPDKSGLPSDRFSAERTGGSVSTLTIQRTQQEDSAVYLCASSPRGEETQYFGPGTRLLVL.